Listed below are T cell receptor beta chains from one sample, sequenced in a study of glioma-infiltrating T cells after dendritic cell vaccination. Generated by immunoSEQ multiplex PCR, the TCRdb table keeps only in-frame clones and is missing some. The sample includes about 58,000 clones, more than 70% of them seen just once. The material was blood, obtained after dendritic cell vaccination. These receptors were obtained from a human donor with glioblastoma. Each CDR3 is given with its conserved first and last residue. The D gene is left open where the match is weak. Rows give clone size only sometimes, using once, few, many, or a class for an expanded clone.

j_call: TRBJ1-2
clone_size: .
v_call: TRBV11-1
d_call: .
cdr3_nt: TGTGCCAGCAGTCCGGGGATAAGTGATGGCTACACCTTC
cdr3_aa: CASSPGISDGYTF

j_call: TRBJ1-1
clone_size: .
v_call: TRBV11-3
d_call: TRBD1
cdr3_nt: TGTGCCAGCAGCCCGAAGGGGGCACGGGAGGCTTTCTTT
cdr3_aa: CASSPKGAREAFF

j_call: TRBJ1-1
clone_size: .
v_call: TRBV12-5
d_call: .
cdr3_nt: TGTGCTAGTGTCCTTATCAGTACTGAAGCTTTCTTT
cdr3_aa: CASVLISTEAFF

j_call: TRBJ2-3
clone_size: .
v_call: TRBV30
d_call: TRBD2
cdr3_nt: TGTGCCTGGAGCCCCGGGACTAGAGGATTAACAGATACGCAGTATTTT
cdr3_aa: CAWSPGTRGLTDTQYF

j_call: TRBJ1-2
clone_size: .
v_call: TRBV21-1
d_call: .
cdr3_nt: TGTGCCAGGAATAAGGGGGTATACTATGGCTACACCTTC
cdr3_aa: CARNKGVYYGYTF

j_call: TRBJ2-1
clone_size: .
v_call: TRBV11-2
d_call: .
cdr3_nt: TGTGCCAGCAGCTTTGGGATAGGGGGTTTGGATGAGCAGTTCTTC
cdr3_aa: CASSFGIGGLDEQFF

j_call: TRBJ2-7
clone_size: .
v_call: TRBV5-1
d_call: TRBD1
cdr3_nt: TGCGCCAGCAGCTTGGCAGGACAGGGGATCACCTACGAGCAGTACTTC
cdr3_aa: CASSLAGQGITYEQYF

j_call: TRBJ2-5
clone_size: few
v_call: TRBV10-3
d_call: .
cdr3_nt: TGTGCCATCAGTGCAGGGCCCGAGACCCAGTACTTC
cdr3_aa: CAISAGPETQYF

j_call: TRBJ2-1
clone_size: .
v_call: TRBV30
d_call: .
cdr3_nt: TGTGCCTGGTTAGGTGACTCCCCATCGAATGAGCAGTTCTTC
cdr3_aa: CAWLGDSPSNEQFF

j_call: TRBJ1-6
clone_size: .
v_call: TRBV7-2
d_call: TRBD1
cdr3_nt: TGTGCCAGCAGCTTAGTACTCCAGGGGGCGGCCTATAATTCACCCCTCCACTTT
cdr3_aa: CASSLVLQGAAYNSPLHF

j_call: TRBJ1-1
clone_size: .
v_call: TRBV30
d_call: .
cdr3_nt: TGTGCCTGGGGACAGACCAACACTGAAGCTTTCTTT
cdr3_aa: CAWGQTNTEAFF

j_call: TRBJ2-1
clone_size: .
v_call: TRBV2
d_call: TRBD2
cdr3_nt: TGTGCCAGCAGAGGGACTAGCGGGGGTAACAATGAGCAGTTCTTC
cdr3_aa: CASRGTSGGNNEQFF

j_call: TRBJ1-1
clone_size: .
v_call: TRBV28
d_call: .
cdr3_nt: TGTGCCAGCAGTTTCGTACAGGCGAACACTGAAGCTTTCTTT
cdr3_aa: CASSFVQANTEAFF

j_call: TRBJ2-1
clone_size: .
v_call: TRBV6-5
d_call: .
cdr3_nt: TGTGCCAGCAGTTACTCCTTCGATGAGCAGTTCTTC
cdr3_aa: CASSYSFDEQFF

j_call: TRBJ1-4
clone_size: .
v_call: TRBV7-2
d_call: TRBD1
cdr3_nt: TGTGCCAGCAGCTCAGCCAGGGGGGTGGGTGAAAAACTGTTTTTT
cdr3_aa: CASSSARGVGEKLFF

j_call: TRBJ2-3
clone_size: .
v_call: TRBV28
d_call: TRBD1
cdr3_nt: TGTGCCAGCAGTTTACGGGGACAGGGGGTTGTTACGCAGTATTTT
cdr3_aa: CASSLRGQGVVTQYF

j_call: TRBJ1-2
clone_size: .
v_call: TRBV7-2
d_call: .
cdr3_nt: TGTGCCAGCAGCCCCCCGGAGAACTCCTATGGCTACACCTTC
cdr3_aa: CASSPPENSYGYTF

j_call: TRBJ1-1
clone_size: .
v_call: TRBV7-9
d_call: .
cdr3_nt: TGTGCCAGCAGTCGCACAGATTTCACTGAAGCTTTCTTT
cdr3_aa: CASSRTDFTEAFF

j_call: TRBJ2-5
clone_size: .
v_call: TRBV5-1
d_call: .
cdr3_nt: TGCGCCAGCAGCGCCACACAGGGACAAGAGACCCAGTACTTC
cdr3_aa: CASSATQGQETQYF

j_call: TRBJ2-5
clone_size: .
v_call: TRBV5-1
d_call: TRBD1
cdr3_nt: TGCGCCAGCAGCGTTACAGGGGTGGGAGAGACCCAGTACTTC
cdr3_aa: CASSVTGVGETQYF

j_call: TRBJ1-5
clone_size: .
v_call: TRBV4-2
d_call: .
cdr3_nt: TGTGCCAGCAGCCAAGCCCCCGGGGTGGGCAATCAGCCCCAGCATTTT
cdr3_aa: CASSQAPGVGNQPQHF

j_call: TRBJ2-7
clone_size: .
v_call: TRBV30
d_call: .
cdr3_nt: TGTGCCTGGAGTGAACGCATTATCAGGCCGCTCTACGAGCAGTACTTC
cdr3_aa: CAWSERIIRPLYEQYF

j_call: TRBJ1-5
clone_size: .
v_call: TRBV7-2
d_call: TRBD1
cdr3_nt: TGTGCCAGCAGCTTAGGACAGGGGGTACATCAGCCCCAGCATTTT
cdr3_aa: CASSLGQGVHQPQHF

j_call: TRBJ1-4
clone_size: .
v_call: TRBV19
d_call: .
cdr3_nt: TGTGCCAGTAGTAAGGGGGGGCTAGAAAAACTGTTTTTT
cdr3_aa: CASSKGGLEKLFF

j_call: TRBJ2-7
clone_size: .
v_call: TRBV5-1
d_call: TRBD1
cdr3_nt: TGCGCCAGCAGCTACAGACAGGGCCCCTACGAGCAGTACTTC
cdr3_aa: CASSYRQGPYEQYF

j_call: TRBJ2-2
clone_size: .
v_call: TRBV7-3
d_call: .
cdr3_nt: TGTGCCAGCAGACGGGTCGCGAACACCGGGGAGCTGTTTTTT
cdr3_aa: CASRRVANTGELFF

j_call: TRBJ2-5
clone_size: .
v_call: TRBV5-4
d_call: TRBD2
cdr3_nt: TGTGCCAGCAGCTTGCGGAGTGGCGGGGGGCCCCAAGAGACCCAGTACTTC
cdr3_aa: CASSLRSGGGPQETQYF

j_call: TRBJ1-1
clone_size: .
v_call: TRBV19
d_call: TRBD1
cdr3_nt: TGTGCCAGTAGTATGCTTAGGGGGACAGGGGCTACTGAAGCTTTCTTT
cdr3_aa: CASSMLRGTGATEAFF

j_call: TRBJ2-3
clone_size: .
v_call: TRBV5-4
d_call: .
cdr3_nt: TGTGCCAGCAGCTTGGGTGGGGGGGCCTCTGGTCTGAGGACAGATACGCAGTATTTT
cdr3_aa: CASSLGGGASGLRTDTQYF

j_call: TRBJ2-7
clone_size: .
v_call: TRBV19
d_call: .
cdr3_nt: TGTGCCAGTAGTACTCTCTCTGGCGGATCCTACGAGCAGTACTTC
cdr3_aa: CASSTLSGGSYEQYF

j_call: TRBJ1-5
clone_size: .
v_call: TRBV7-8
d_call: .
cdr3_nt: TGTGCCAGCAGCTTAGGAGGTAATAGCAATCAGCCCCAGCATTTT
cdr3_aa: CASSLGGNSNQPQHF

j_call: TRBJ2-3
clone_size: .
v_call: TRBV7-9
d_call: .
cdr3_nt: TGTGCCAGCAGCTTTCTAGTGCCTTCTAGCACAGATACGCAGTATTTT
cdr3_aa: CASSFLVPSSTDTQYF

j_call: TRBJ2-5
clone_size: .
v_call: TRBV7-2
d_call: .
cdr3_nt: TGTGCCAGCAGCTTAGACAGGCGGGAGACCCAGTACTTC
cdr3_aa: CASSLDRRETQYF

j_call: TRBJ2-5
clone_size: once
v_call: TRBV7-7
d_call: TRBD1
cdr3_nt: TGTGCTAGCAGCTTAGCTGGGACAGGGGGCTGGGAGACCCAGTACTTC
cdr3_aa: CASSLAGTGGWETQYF

j_call: TRBJ1-2
clone_size: few
v_call: TRBV6-6
d_call: TRBD1
cdr3_nt: TGTGCCAGCAGTTACGGACAGGGGGAGGATGGCTACACCTTC
cdr3_aa: CASSYGQGEDGYTF

j_call: TRBJ2-7
clone_size: .
v_call: TRBV5-6
d_call: .
cdr3_nt: TGTGCCAGCAGCAGCCTACTAGGACTCGAGCAGTACTTC
cdr3_aa: CASSSLLGLEQYF

j_call: TRBJ2-3
clone_size: .
v_call: TRBV5-6
d_call: TRBD1
cdr3_nt: TGTGCCAGCAGCTTACGACAGGGCATAGATACGCAGTATTTT
cdr3_aa: CASSLRQGIDTQYF

j_call: TRBJ2-3
clone_size: .
v_call: TRBV7-2
d_call: .
cdr3_nt: TGTGCCAGCAGTACTGGCAAGGGAGTTACGCAGTATTTT
cdr3_aa: CASSTGKGVTQYF

j_call: TRBJ2-1
clone_size: .
v_call: TRBV9
d_call: .
cdr3_nt: TGTGCCAGCAGCTCCACAGCGGTCACCTACAATGAGCAGTTCTTC
cdr3_aa: CASSSTAVTYNEQFF

j_call: TRBJ2-1
clone_size: .
v_call: TRBV5-1
d_call: TRBD1
cdr3_nt: TGCGCCAGCAGCACTGCCGGGACAGGGGGCCCCTCCAAATCCAATGAGCAGTTCTTC
cdr3_aa: CASSTAGTGGPSKSNEQFF

j_call: TRBJ2-7
clone_size: .
v_call: TRBV6-1
d_call: TRBD1
cdr3_nt: TGTGCCAGCAGTGAACCCGGGACAGGGGGATACTCCTACGAGCAGTACTTC
cdr3_aa: CASSEPGTGGYSYEQYF

j_call: TRBJ1-5
clone_size: .
v_call: TRBV30
d_call: TRBD1
cdr3_nt: TGTGCCTGGAGTACCGGGACAGGCCGGCATTTT
cdr3_aa: CAWSTGTGRHF

j_call: TRBJ2-5
clone_size: .
v_call: TRBV9
d_call: TRBD1
cdr3_nt: TGTGCCAGCAGCGCGACAGGGTCCCAAGAGACCCAGTACTTC
cdr3_aa: CASSATGSQETQYF

j_call: TRBJ1-1
clone_size: .
v_call: TRBV14
d_call: .
cdr3_nt: TGTGCCAGCAGCCAAGACAGGCGAGCTTTCTTT
cdr3_aa: CASSQDRRAFF

j_call: TRBJ1-2
clone_size: .
v_call: TRBV6-1
d_call: TRBD1
cdr3_nt: TGTGCCAGCCCAGGACAGGCCTATGGCTACACCTTC
cdr3_aa: CASPGQAYGYTF

j_call: TRBJ2-5
clone_size: .
v_call: TRBV9
d_call: .
cdr3_nt: TGTGCCAGCAGCGCGTCCCCTCAAGAGACCCAGTACTTC
cdr3_aa: CASSASPQETQYF

j_call: TRBJ1-3
clone_size: .
v_call: TRBV6-5
d_call: TRBD1
cdr3_nt: TGTGCCAGCAGTAACAGGGGGCGACCTGGAAACACCATATATTTT
cdr3_aa: CASSNRGRPGNTIYF

j_call: TRBJ2-5
clone_size: .
v_call: TRBV4-2
d_call: TRBD1
cdr3_nt: TGTGCCAGCAGCCAAGTACTCGCGACAGGGCAAGGGGAGACCCAGTACTTC
cdr3_aa: CASSQVLATGQGETQYF